This is a list of T cell receptor beta chains from one sample in a study of blood T cell repertoires in COVID-19. The protocol was immunoSEQ multiplex PCR, while the TCRdb copy is restricted to in-frame clones and leaves out a portion. The sample holds under 300,000 clones, roughly 80% seen once. Sequenced material: peripheral blood. The receptors here all came from a woman aged 18 to 35 with acute or convalescent COVID-19. The CDR3 runs from the conserved cysteine through the conserved F or W. Each record gives: D gene, J gene, V gene, clone size, CDR3 protein, CDR3 DNA. The D gene is left open where the match is weak. Clone size appears in some rows only: once, few, many, or a class for an expanded clone.

D gene: -; J gene: TRBJ1-1; V gene: TRBV7-6; clone size: -; CDR3 protein: CASSFGVGKDTEAFF; CDR3 DNA: TGTGCCAGCAGCTTCGGGGTTGGAAAAGACACTGAAGCTTTCTTT
D gene: -; J gene: TRBJ1-2; V gene: TRBV15; clone size: -; CDR3 protein: CATSRDLRGGFWYGYTF; CDR3 DNA: TGTGCCACCAGCAGAGATTTAAGAGGGGGATTTTGGTATGGCTACACCTTC
D gene: TRBD2; J gene: TRBJ2-3; V gene: TRBV27; clone size: -; CDR3 protein: CASSASGQSYTQYF; CDR3 DNA: TGTGCCAGCAGCGCTAGCGGCCAATCCTATACGCAGTATTTT
D gene: -; J gene: TRBJ2-5; V gene: TRBV10-3; clone size: -; CDR3 protein: CAISVSGGGGAQYF; CDR3 DNA: TGTGCCATCAGTGTGTCCGGGGGAGGCGGGGCCCAGTACTTC
D gene: -; J gene: TRBJ2-3; V gene: TRBV7-3; clone size: -; CDR3 protein: CASSLFSGVGTDTQYF; CDR3 DNA: TGTGCCAGCAGCTTATTTTCGGGGGTGGGCACAGATACGCAGTATTTT
D gene: TRBD2; J gene: TRBJ2-1; V gene: TRBV6-5; clone size: few; CDR3 protein: CASRRAGGGEQFF; CDR3 DNA: TGTGCCAGCCGTAGAGCGGGAGGGGGTGAGCAGTTCTTC
D gene: -; J gene: TRBJ2-7; V gene: TRBV4-3; clone size: -; CDR3 protein: CASSQDLGSVPYEQYF; CDR3 DNA: TGCGCCAGCAGCCAAGATCTAGGTAGCGTCCCCTACGAGCAGTACTTC
D gene: TRBD1; J gene: TRBJ2-7; V gene: TRBV30; clone size: -; CDR3 protein: CAWSVEDRDYEQYF; CDR3 DNA: TGTGCCTGGAGTGTTGAGGACAGGGACTACGAGCAGTACTTC
D gene: TRBD2; J gene: TRBJ2-7; V gene: TRBV12-5; clone size: once; CDR3 protein: CASGLTSGRTKQYF; CDR3 DNA: TGTGCTAGTGGTCTTACTAGCGGGAGAACAAAGCAGTACTTC
D gene: -; J gene: TRBJ2-7; V gene: TRBV27; clone size: -; CDR3 protein: CASSYPRTGEQYF; CDR3 DNA: TGTGCCAGCAGTTATCCTCGAACGGGCGAGCAGTACTTC
D gene: -; J gene: TRBJ2-7; V gene: TRBV5-5; clone size: -; CDR3 protein: CASSVDTHSYEQYF; CDR3 DNA: TGTGCCAGCAGCGTTGACACGCACTCCTACGAGCAGTACTTC
D gene: TRBD1; J gene: TRBJ2-7; V gene: TRBV11-2; clone size: -; CDR3 protein: CASSPWGDRTSYEQYF; CDR3 DNA: TGTGCCAGCAGCCCCTGGGGGGACAGGACGTCCTACGAGCAGTACTTC
D gene: TRBD1; J gene: TRBJ1-1; V gene: TRBV6-2/TRBV6-3; clone size: -; CDR3 protein: CASSYTHRGSEAFF; CDR3 DNA: TGTGCCAGCAGTTACACCCACAGGGGCTCTGAAGCTTTCTTT
D gene: -; J gene: TRBJ1-5; V gene: TRBV7-2; clone size: few; CDR3 protein: CASSLDVTGVQPQHF; CDR3 DNA: TGTGCCAGCAGCTTAGACGTCACGGGGGTTCAGCCCCAGCATTTT
D gene: -; J gene: TRBJ2-7; V gene: TRBV5-5; clone size: -; CDR3 protein: CASSFGGSYEQYF; CDR3 DNA: TGTGCCAGCAGCTTTGGGGGGTCCTACGAGCAGTACTTC
D gene: -; J gene: TRBJ1-2; V gene: TRBV12-5; clone size: -; CDR3 protein: CASGFGPNYGYTF; CDR3 DNA: TGTGCTAGTGGTTTCGGTCCTAACTATGGCTACACCTTC
D gene: -; J gene: TRBJ2-7; V gene: TRBV28; clone size: -; CDR3 protein: CASSHRYEQYF; CDR3 DNA: TGTGCCAGCAGTCACAGATACGAGCAGTACTTC
D gene: TRBD1; J gene: TRBJ2-3; V gene: TRBV19; clone size: -; CDR3 protein: CASSGHTGTGATAQYF; CDR3 DNA: TGTGCCAGTAGCGGTCACACCGGGACAGGGGCCACTGCGCAGTATTTT
D gene: TRBD1; J gene: TRBJ1-3; V gene: TRBV30; clone size: -; CDR3 protein: CAWSGRQGAGGNTIYF; CDR3 DNA: TGTGCCTGGAGTGGTAGACAGGGGGCGGGTGGAAACACCATATATTTT
D gene: TRBD1; J gene: TRBJ1-4; V gene: TRBV5-6; clone size: few; CDR3 protein: CASSLGDRGRTNEKLFF; CDR3 DNA: TGTGCCAGCAGCTTGGGGGACAGGGGGCGGACTAATGAAAAACTGTTTTTT
D gene: -; J gene: TRBJ1-2; V gene: TRBV12-3/TRBV12-4; clone size: -; CDR3 protein: CASGPGVSGGYTF; CDR3 DNA: TGTGCCAGCGGACCAGGGGTCAGTGGTGGCTACACCTTC
D gene: -; J gene: TRBJ2-3; V gene: TRBV19; clone size: -; CDR3 protein: CASSPPGALRTDTQYF; CDR3 DNA: TGTGCCAGTAGCCCGCCTGGGGCTTTACGCACAGATACGCAGTATTTT
D gene: -; J gene: TRBJ1-3; V gene: TRBV29-1; clone size: few; CDR3 protein: CSVERRGKEGNTIYF; CDR3 DNA: TGCAGCGTTGAAAGGCGAGGCAAGGAGGGAAACACCATATATTTT
D gene: -; J gene: TRBJ2-1; V gene: TRBV5-6; clone size: -; CDR3 protein: CASSLAIYAEQFF; CDR3 DNA: TGTGCCAGCAGCTTGGCCATCTATGCTGAGCAGTTCTTC
D gene: TRBD1; J gene: TRBJ1-4; V gene: TRBV14; clone size: -; CDR3 protein: CASSQIGTANEKLFF; CDR3 DNA: TGTGCCAGCAGCCAGATCGGGACAGCTAATGAAAAACTGTTTTTT
D gene: -; J gene: TRBJ2-5; V gene: TRBV9; clone size: once; CDR3 protein: CASSPGGLGGETQYF; CDR3 DNA: TGTGCCAGCAGCCCCGGGGGGCTAGGGGGAGAGACCCAGTACTTC
D gene: -; J gene: TRBJ2-1; V gene: TRBV6-4; clone size: -; CDR3 protein: CASSEGEERHEQFF; CDR3 DNA: TGTGCCAGCAGTGAAGGGGAGGAGCGGCATGAGCAGTTCTTC
D gene: -; J gene: TRBJ2-7; V gene: TRBV27; clone size: -; CDR3 protein: CASSDGAGGPYEQYF; CDR3 DNA: TGTGCCAGCAGTGACGGTGCAGGGGGGCCCTACGAGCAGTACTTC
D gene: -; J gene: TRBJ2-7; V gene: TRBV18; clone size: -; CDR3 protein: CASSPGQPYEQYF; CDR3 DNA: TGTGCCAGCTCACCTGGACAGCCCTACGAGCAGTACTTC
D gene: TRBD1; J gene: TRBJ2-1; V gene: TRBV4-3; clone size: -; CDR3 protein: CASSKRGGTSNEQFF; CDR3 DNA: TGCGCCAGCAGCAAAAGAGGGGGCACTAGCAATGAGCAGTTCTTC
D gene: -; J gene: TRBJ2-1; V gene: TRBV6-5; clone size: -; CDR3 protein: CASSYTIYNEQFF; CDR3 DNA: TGTGCCAGCAGTTACACAATTTACAATGAGCAGTTCTTC
D gene: -; J gene: TRBJ1-6; V gene: TRBV11-2; clone size: -; CDR3 protein: CASSSRAGRLNSPLHF; CDR3 DNA: TGTGCCAGCAGCTCCAGAGCGGGGAGACTTAATTCACCCCTCCACTTT
D gene: TRBD1; J gene: TRBJ1-4; V gene: TRBV13; clone size: -; CDR3 protein: CASSTSDRGLTNEKLFF; CDR3 DNA: TGTGCCAGCAGCACCTCGGACAGGGGGCTAACTAATGAAAAACTGTTTTTT
D gene: TRBD2; J gene: TRBJ2-1; V gene: TRBV4-3; clone size: -; CDR3 protein: CASSHFGGGLAGYNEQFF; CDR3 DNA: TGCGCCAGCAGCCATTTCGGGGGAGGACTAGCGGGATACAATGAGCAGTTCTTC
D gene: -; J gene: TRBJ1-1; V gene: TRBV5-1; clone size: -; CDR3 protein: CASSPRPPGDTEAFF; CDR3 DNA: TGCGCCAGCAGCCCGCGGCCCCCGGGAGACACTGAAGCTTTCTTT